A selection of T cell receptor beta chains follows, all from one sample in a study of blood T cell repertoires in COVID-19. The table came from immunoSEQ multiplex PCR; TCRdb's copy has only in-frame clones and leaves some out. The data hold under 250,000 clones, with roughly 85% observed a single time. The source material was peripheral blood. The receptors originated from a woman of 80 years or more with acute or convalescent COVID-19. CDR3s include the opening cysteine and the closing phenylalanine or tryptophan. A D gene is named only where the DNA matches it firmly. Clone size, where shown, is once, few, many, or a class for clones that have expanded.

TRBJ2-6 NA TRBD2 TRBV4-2 TGTGCCAGCAGCCAGGCGCGGGGGATTTCCGGGGCCAACGTCCTGACTTTC CASSQARGISGANVLTF
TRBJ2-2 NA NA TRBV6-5 TGTGCCAGCAGTCCCCGACGGGTCACCGGGGAGCTGTTTTTT CASSPRRVTGELFF
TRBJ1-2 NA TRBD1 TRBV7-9 TGTGCCAGCAGCTTGGGGACAGGGGGTGACTATGGCTACACCTTC CASSLGTGGDYGYTF
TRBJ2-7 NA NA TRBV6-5 TGTGCCAGCAAGGAAGGGGCTCCCTCCTCCTACGAGCAGTACTTC CASKEGAPSSYEQYF
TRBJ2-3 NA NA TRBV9 TGTGCCAGCAGCGAGGCGGGGGATACGCAGTATTTT CASSEAGDTQYF
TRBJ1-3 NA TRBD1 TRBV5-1 TGCGCCAGCAGCCCCACAGGGGGCTCTGGAAACACCATATATTTT CASSPTGGSGNTIYF
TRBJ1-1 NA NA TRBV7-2 TGTGCCAGCAGCTTATGGACAGCCCCGAACACTGAAGCTTTCTTT CASSLWTAPNTEAFF
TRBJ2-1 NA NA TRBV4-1 TGCGCCAGCAGCCAAGGTAGGCAGGGTCACAATGAGCAGTTCTTC CASSQGRQGHNEQFF
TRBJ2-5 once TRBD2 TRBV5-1 TGCGCCAGCAGCTTGGGGCGGGGGGGCATCCAAGAGACCCAGTACTTC CASSLGRGGIQETQYF
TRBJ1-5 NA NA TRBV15 TGTGCCACCAAAAAGTCGAGCCGGAGCAATCAGCCCCAGCATTTT CATKKSSRSNQPQHF
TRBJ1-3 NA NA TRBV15 TGTGCCACCAGCAGAGATCTGAACAGTCCCTCTGGAAACACCATATATTTT CATSRDLNSPSGNTIYF
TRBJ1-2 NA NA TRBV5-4 TGTGCCAGCAGCTCAGGGGACGGCTACACCTTC CASSSGDGYTF
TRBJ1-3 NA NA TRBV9 TGTGCCAGCAGCGTACGCGTAGGTACAGGAGGAAACACCATATATTTT CASSVRVGTGGNTIYF
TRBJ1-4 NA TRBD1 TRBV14 TGTGCCAGCAGCTATGGACAGGGGGACCCTCAGTTTTTT CASSYGQGDPQFF
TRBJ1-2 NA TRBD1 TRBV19 TGTGCCAGTAGTCCGACAGGGGGCGTCGACTATGGCTACACCTTC CASSPTGGVDYGYTF
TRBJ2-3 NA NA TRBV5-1 TGCGCCAGCGGCCCAGGGTTCACAGATACGCAGTATTTT CASGPGFTDTQYF
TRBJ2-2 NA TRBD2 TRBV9 TGTGCCAGCAGCTCCGGGACTAGCGGAGGCACCGGGGAGCTGTTTTTT CASSSGTSGGTGELFF
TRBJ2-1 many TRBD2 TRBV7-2 TGTGCCAGCAGCTTAGCGCCCTCCACTAGCGGGCAGAAGGTAGAGTTCTTC CASSLAPSTSGQKVEFF
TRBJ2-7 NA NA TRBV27 TGTGCCAGCAGCTCCCGGGGAGGGGGCTACGAGCAGTACTTC CASSSRGGGYEQYF
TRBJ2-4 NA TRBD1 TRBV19 TGTGCCAGTAGCCCTAATTTGGGACAGGGGGCCAACATTCAGTACTTC CASSPNLGQGANIQYF
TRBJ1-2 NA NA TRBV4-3 TGCGCCAGCAGCCAGCTCGCCGAACAGGTATATGGCTACACCTTC CASSQLAEQVYGYTF
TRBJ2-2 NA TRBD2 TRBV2 TGTGCCAGCAGTAGATCCCTAGCGGGGGGGATCAACACCGGGGAGCTGTTTTTT CASSRSLAGGINTGELFF
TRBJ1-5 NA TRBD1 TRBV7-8 TGTGCCAGCAGCTTAGGGACAGGAGGCAATCAGCCCCAGCATTTT CASSLGTGGNQPQHF
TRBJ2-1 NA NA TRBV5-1 TGCGCCAGCAGCTCTTCACTATCTTTAACCAATGAGCAGTTCTTC CASSSSLSLTNEQFF
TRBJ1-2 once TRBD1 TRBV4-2 TGTGCCAGCAGCCAAGATAATTGGACAGGGGTAGGCGGCTACACCTTC CASSQDNWTGVGGYTF
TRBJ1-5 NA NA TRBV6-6 TGTGCCAGCAGTCCTCGGACATCTAGCAATCAGCCCCAGCATTTT CASSPRTSSNQPQHF
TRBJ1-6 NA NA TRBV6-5 TGTGCCAGCAGTCATCCCTCGGGTTATAATTCACCCCTCCACTTT CASSHPSGYNSPLHF
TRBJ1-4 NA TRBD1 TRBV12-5 TGTGCTAGTGGTGGCGCCGGACAGGGCGGTGAAAAACTGTTTTTT CASGGAGQGGEKLFF
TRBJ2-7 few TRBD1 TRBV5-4 TGTGCCAGCAGCCAGGGACAGCACTACGAGCAGTACTTC CASSQGQHYEQYF
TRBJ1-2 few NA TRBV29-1 TGCAGCGTCCATTCCGGGACAATGGGCTACACCTTC CSVHSGTMGYTF
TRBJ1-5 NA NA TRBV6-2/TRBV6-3 TGTGCCAGCAGCCCCACAGGGCCTAACAATCAGCCCCAGCATTTT CASSPTGPNNQPQHF
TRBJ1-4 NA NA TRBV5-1 TGCGCCAGCAGCTTGGGTGGGGGCCCTAATGAAAAACTGTTTTTT CASSLGGGPNEKLFF
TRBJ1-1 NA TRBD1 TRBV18 TGTGCCAGCTCCCCCGAGTGGACAGGAAACACTGAAGCTTTCTTT CASSPEWTGNTEAFF
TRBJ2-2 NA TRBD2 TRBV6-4 TGTGCCAGCAGTGACCCCGCTCTAGCGGGGGGTACCGGGGAGCTGTTTTTT CASSDPALAGGTGELFF
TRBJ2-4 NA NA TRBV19 TGTGCCAGTAGTATAGAATACAGGGAAAACATTCAGTACTTC CASSIEYRENIQYF
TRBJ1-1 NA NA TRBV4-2 TGTGCCAGCAGCCAAGACAGGGGAAACACTGAAGCTTTCTTT CASSQDRGNTEAFF
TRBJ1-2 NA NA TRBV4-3 TGCGCCAGCAGCCAAGATGTATCGGAGGTAGTCTATGGCTACACCTTC CASSQDVSEVVYGYTF